This T cell receptor beta chain is from a study of blood T cell repertoires in COVID-19. At the level of the study: Spain, Italy and the United States supplied samples that represented acute and convalescent COVID-19.

Germline values: CDR1 SGHDT, CDR2 YYEEEE. Germline trimming cut 3 bases from V and 2 bases from J; bases unmatched to any gene: 2. This CDR3 is built from 14 residues. Per the original data handling: Reference gene primer amplification gave nucleated cell count estimates. The table came from immunoSEQ multiplex PCR; TCRdb's copy has only in-frame clones and leaves some out. V and J calls and clone size are those listed in that table; D and trimming were worked out from the DNA. Here the sample spans approximately 200,000 clones, just under 85% being singletons. Living in 24 US areas, the participants were between 18 and 89 years of age.

Specimen: PBMCs or T cells enriched from blood (not recorded which). This TCR derives from a woman aged 40 to 50 with acute COVID-19. This chain connects TRBV5-6 to TRBJ2-7; 10 bases match TRBD2. As DNA, the CDR3 is TGTGCCAGCAGCTCGAGCGGGGGGGCCTACGAGCAGTACTTC. Protein sequence: CASSSSGGAYEQYF.